The 27 T cell receptor beta chains below all came from one sample that was sequenced in a study of molecular identifiers for immune sequencing clone quantification. TCRdb independently ran MiXCR on the PCR reads; one entry per CDR3 protein. The repertoire has approximately 590,000 distinct CDR3 sequences, about 25% of them found once; the top ten carry 0.78%. Specimen: naive CD8+ T cells from blood, with Jurkat cell RNA spiked in. The subset denotes: FACS-sorted CD8+CD4-CCR7+CD45RA+ naive T cells. The receptors originated from a human donor in good health. Some libraries in this study had Jurkat cell RNA spiked in.

The genes are TRBV27 and TRBJ2-5; D is possibly TRBD2 (6 bases). Germline assignment: CDR1 MNHEY and CDR2 SMNVEV (reference sequence). Trimming cost V 5 bases and J 7 bases, with 26 bases left between them. The CDR3 length is 17 residues. CDR3 sequence (DNA): TGTGCCAGCAGTCCCAACCACGTGGGGGGAGCCCATGTGACCCAGTACTTC. Translated: CASSPNHVGGAHVTQYF.

This clonotype was seen a handful of times. The gene calls are TRBV12-3 or TRBV12-4 and TRBJ2-5; D call uncertain. The germline V and J ends were trimmed by 5 bases and 4 bases, with 8 bases remaining between them. The CDR3 runs 12 residues. The CDR3 DNA sequence: TGTGCCAGCAGTCCCCTGAGAGAGACCCAGTACTTC. It translates to CASSPLRETQYF.

This clonotype has a count of ten or more. The rearrangement links TRBV29-1 to TRBJ2-7; the match to TRBD1 covers 9 bases. V trimming: 7 bases; J trimming: 4 bases; junction bases outside the gene matches: 5. Germline-derived CDR1 and CDR2 are SQVTM and ANQGSEA. CDR3 size: 12 residues. Here the CDR3 reads CSARDRAYEQYF. CDR3 sequence (DNA): TGCAGCGCGCGGGACAGGGCGTACGAGCAGTACTTC.

The table lists this clonotype with many counts. The V call is TRBV12-2, the J call TRBJ2-4; TRBD1, the table's D call, was not compared with the DNA. TRBV12-2 counts as a pseudogene. This CDR3 spans 16 amino acids. The CDR3 protein is CASRRDRGLAKNIQYF. The DNA for the CDR3 is TGTGCAAGTCGCAGGGACAGGGGCCTAGCCAAAAACATTCAGTACTTC.

The chain is built from TRBV7-9 and TRBJ1-6, with TRBD1 matching over 7 bases. Germline V CDR1 and CDR2: SEHNR, FQNEAQ (reference sequence). V was pared by 1 base and J by 8 bases, with 11 bases of the junction left unmatched. This CDR3 comprises 17 residues. The chain's CDR3 is CASSLVGRQGLHSPLHF. The CDR3 DNA reads TGTGCCAGCAGCTTAGTGGGAAGACAGGGTCTTCATTCACCCCTCCACTTT.

This clonotype has more than one count but fewer than ten. The chain employs TRBV12-3 or TRBV12-4 and TRBJ2-3, with D tentatively TRBD2 (5 bases). V lost 4 bases and J lost 4, with 12 bases in between. This CDR3 region has 14 residues. In DNA, the CDR3 is TGTGCCAGCAGTTCGGACCACGGGGCAGATACGCAGTATTTT. It specifies CASSSDHGADTQYF.

V and J are TRBV9 and TRBJ2-5, with D perhaps TRBD2 (5 bases). Germline CDR1 SGDLS, CDR2 YYNGEE. Trimming left V 2 bases short and J 5 bases short, with 16 bases between. The length of the CDR3 is 15 residues. CDR3 sequence: CASSVGGTSGETQYF. The CDR3 DNA is TGTGCCAGCAGCGTCGGCGGAACTTCGGGGGAGACCCAGTACTTC.

Ten or more counts support this clonotype. The gene calls are TRBV27 and TRBJ1-6, with D unclear. CDR3 length equals 16 residues. The V gene's germline CDR1 is MNHEY and CDR2 SMNVEV (reference sequence). With 5 bases removed from V and 0 bases from J, the gap between germline ends came to 11 bases. The CDR3 nucleotides are TGTGCCAGCAGTCCCACGGGAGGCTCCTATAATTCACCCCTCCACTTT. Encoded protein: CASSPTGGSYNSPLHF.

This clonotype was counted only a few times. This chain links TRBV9 with TRBJ2-3; 10 bases are a match to TRBD2. The CDR3 extends over 16 amino acids. Germline values: CDR1 SGDLS, CDR2 YYNGEE. V lost 3 bases and J lost 2; bases outside the gene matches: 6. The CDR3 DNA reads TGTGCCAGCAGCGACCAACTAGCGGGGCACACAGATACGCAGTATTTT. Residues: CASSDQLAGHTDTQYF.

V usage is TRBV3-1 and J usage is TRBJ2-2; TRBD1 is a possible D gene (6 bases). Germline loops: CDR1 LGHDT, CDR2 YNNKEL (reference sequence). V was pared by 2 bases and J by 4 bases, with 17 bases between. The CDR3 has 17 amino acids. The CDR3 DNA reads TGTGCCAGCAGCCAATTCCAACAGGGAGTTGGCACCGGGGAGCTGTTTTTT. This encodes CASSQFQQGVGTGELFF. Full variable domain (rest looked up from reference TRBV3-1 and TRBJ2-2): DTAVSQTPKYLVTQMGNDKSIKCEQNLGHDTMYWYKQDSKKFLKIMFSYNNKELIINETVPNRFSPKSPDKAHLNLHINSLELGDSAVYFCASSQFQQGVGTGELFFGEGSRLTVL.

This clonotype was counted ten times or more. The chain recombines TRBV13 with TRBJ2-5, with 10 bases aligning to TRBD2. Per germline, CDR1 PRHDT and CDR2 FYEKMQ (reference sequence). CDR3 size: 14 residues. V lost 2 bases to trimming and J lost 3 bases; unmatched junction nucleotides: 0. This CDR3 is CASSLTSGKETQYF. In nucleotides, the CDR3 is TGTGCCAGCAGCTTAACTAGCGGGAAAGAGACCCAGTACTTC. Together with reference TRBV13 and TRBJ2-5, the CDR3 gives the full variable domain: AAGVIQSPRHLIKEKRETATLKCYPIPRHDTVYWYQQGPGQDPQFLISFYEKMQSDKGSIPDRFSAQQFSDYHSELNMSSLELGDSALYFCASSLTSGKETQYFGPGTRLLVL.

V and J are TRBV5-6 and TRBJ1-1; D is unresolved. The V end lost 0 bases, the J end lost 6 bases, and 6 bases lay between the germline ends. The length of the CDR3 is 12 residues. CDR1 and CDR2 (germline): SGHDT, YYEEEE. DNA for the CDR3: TGTGCCAGCAGCTTGGGGCTCGCTGAAGCTTTCTTT. The encoded protein is CASSLGLAEAFF.

This clonotype was detected ten times or more. V gene TRBV7-2 combines with J gene TRBJ2-7; a weak D match, TRBD2 (5 bases). The CDR3 extends over 13 amino acids. Trimming cost V 3 bases and J 2 bases, with 8 bases left between them. Germline V gives CDR1 SGHTA, CDR2 FQGNSA. CDR3 nucleotides: TGTGCCAGCAGCTTGAATAGCGCCTACGAGCAGTACTTC. As protein: CASSLNSAYEQYF.

DNA for the CDR3: TGTGCCAGCAGAATGGGACCGAGGAGCTCCTATAATTCACCCCTCCACTTT. It encodes CASRMGPRSSYNSPLHF. The chain employs TRBV27 and TRBJ1-6; TRBD1 is a possible D gene (5 bases). CDR1 is MNHEY, CDR2 SMNVEV, per germline (reference sequence). The V end lost 6 bases, the J end lost 0 bases, and 15 bases lay between the germline ends. The CDR3 runs to 17 residues.

This clonotype showed up just once. A read error may explain this, as a much larger clone is one base away. The CDR3: CASSQEGSQFF. The CDR3, as DNA: TGCGCCAGCAGCCAAGAGGGATCCCAGTTCTTC. The chain combines TRBV4-3 with TRBJ2-1, with D unclear. Germline loops: CDR1 LGHNA, CDR2 YSLEER. With 0 bases removed from V and 13 bases from J, the gap between germline ends came to 7 bases. The CDR3 totals 11 residues.

Concerning this clonotype: Being one base from a much bigger clone, this may be a read error. The chain uses TRBV20-1 and TRBJ2-7; 7 bases align to TRBD1. J gave up 5 bases and V 1 base, and 8 bases lay outside the gene matches. CDR1 is DFQATT, CDR2 SNEGSKA, per germline (reference sequence). The CDR3 runs 14 residues. The CDR3 DNA follows: TGCAGTGCTAGAGGGAGACAGGGTGAGAACGAGCAGTACTTC. Translated: CSARGRQGENEQYF.

The chain has TRBV7-6 and TRBJ2-3, with D possibly being TRBD1 or TRBD2 (5 bases each). The CDR3 runs to 16 residues. The V gene lost 5 bases and the J gene lost 0 bases, with 15 bases spanning the gap. Per the germline V gene, CDR1 is SGHVS and CDR2 is FNYEAQ. CDR3 DNA sequence: TGTGCCAGCAGCGCTGGGACCTCGAGAAGCACAGATACGCAGTATTTT. Encoded protein: CASSAGTSRSTDTQYF.

This clonotype was seen many times. The chain has TRBV4-1 and TRBJ2-3; D possibly matches TRBD1 or TRBD2 (5 bases each). Germline V gene sequence: CDR1 MGHRA, CDR2 YSYEKL. Between the trimmed V and J ends, which lost 1 base and 5 bases, there was a span of 10 bases. CDR3 size: 14 residues. In DNA, the CDR3 is TGCGCCAGCAGCCAAGTTCCTGGGGGAGATACGCAGTATTTT. This translates into CASSQVPGGDTQYF.

The chain is built from TRBV2 and TRBJ2-7; the D gene could be TRBD1 or TRBD2 (5 bases each). Trimming pared 3 bases from V and 2 bases from J, leaving 14 bases between. This CDR3 comprises 15 residues. Germline values: CDR1 SNHLY, CDR2 FYNNEI. In DNA, the CDR3 is TGTGCCAGCAGTGAGTACCGGGACGCAACCTACGAGCAGTACTTC. Translating gives CASSEYRDATYEQYF.

This clonotype was seen more than once but under ten times. This likely comes from a read error, as the CDR3 has no conserved phenylalanine or tryptophan at its end. The gene calls are TRBV5-1 and TRBJ2-3, with D perhaps TRBD1 or TRBD2 (5 bases each). This CDR3 comprises 15 residues. V was clipped by 7 bases and J by 0 bases, with 15 bases between them. Germline CDR1 is SGHRS and CDR2 is YFSETQ. Here the CDR3 reads CASYRDGPSTDTQYY. The CDR3 DNA reads as TGCGCCAGCTACCGGGACGGCCCTAGCACAGATACGCAGTATTAT.

The sample holds many counts of this clonotype. The chain couples TRBV2 to TRBJ2-4; D gene unclear. Germline V gives CDR1 SNHLY, CDR2 FYNNEI. The CDR3 extends over 14 amino acids. With 6 bases removed from V and 1 base from J, the gap between germline ends came to 10 bases. The CDR3 bases are TGTGCCAGCAGCGCCGAGCCCGCCAAAAACATTCAGTACTTC. This sequence encodes CASSAEPAKNIQYF.

The V call is TRBV11-2, the J call TRBJ1-3, with no clear D. The CDR3 extends over 12 amino acids. Trimming removed 3 bases from V and 3 bases from J, with 3 bases in between. Germline CDR1 SGHAT, CDR2 FQNNGV. CDR3 bases: TGTGCCAGCAGCTTTGATGGAAACACCATATATTTT. Its translation is CASSFDGNTIYF.

This clonotype was counted many times. The chain recombines TRBV4-1 with TRBJ2-3; D uncertain. V was trimmed by 1 base and J by 0 bases, leaving 11 bases between them. The CDR3 runs 16 residues. The germline CDR1 and CDR2 sequences are MGHRA and YSYEKL. CDR3 sequence: CASSQVPGSSTDTQYF. As DNA, the CDR3 is TGCGCCAGCAGCCAAGTTCCAGGTTCTAGCACAGATACGCAGTATTTT.

V usage is TRBV5-4 and J usage is TRBJ2-1, with D maybe TRBD2 (5 bases). The CDR3 has 14 amino acids. In germline, CDR1 is SGHNT, CDR2 YYREEE (reference sequence). Trimming took 1 base from V and 10 from J, leaving 15 bases between them. CDR3 DNA sequence: TGTGCCAGCAGCTTGTCTCTGGCGGGTCCCGAGCAGTTCTTC. It codes for CASSLSLAGPEQFF.

This clonotype appeared a few times. The chain employs TRBV15 and TRBJ1-1; D not resolved. V dropped 1 base and J dropped 1 base, with 7 bases sitting between them. The CDR3 is 14 residues long. Per germline, CDR1 LNHNV and CDR2 YYDKDF (reference sequence). CDR3 in amino acids: CATSRVVPNTEAFF. The CDR3 bases are TGTGCCACCAGCAGAGTGGTTCCGAACACTGAAGCTTTCTTT. The full variable domain, in which reference TRBV15 and TRBJ1-1 provide the parts outside the CDR3, is DAMVIQNPRYQVTQFGKPVTLSCSQTLNHNVMYWYQQKSSQAPKLLFHYYDKDFNNEADTPDNFQSRRPNTSFCFLDIRSPGLGDTAMYLCATSRVVPNTEAFFGQGTRLTVV.

This clonotype was recorded many times. The V gene is TRBV14, the J gene TRBJ1-1; 11 bases fit TRBD1. This CDR3 comprises 20 residues. Germline V gene sequence: CDR1 SGHDN, CDR2 FVKESK. V dropped 2 bases and J dropped 0; count of bases not matched to a gene: 14. The CDR3 sequence: CASSQRDRGMVKVMNTEAFF. CDR3 DNA sequence: TGTGCCAGCAGCCAACGGGACAGGGGGATGGTCAAGGTCATGAACACTGAAGCTTTCTTT.

Note on this clonotype: One end of the junction does not line up with germline, which may come from a read error. This rearrangement joins TRBV7-2 to TRBJ2-5, with D possibly being TRBD1 (6 bases). Germline V lookup: CDR1 SGHTA, CDR2 FQGNSA. The CDR3 runs to 16 residues. CDR3 residues: CASGSRRVGAEGAQCF. DNA of the CDR3: TGTGCCAGCGGCTCCCGTCGGGTGGGGGCGGAAGGGGCCCAGTGCTTC.